The clone carrying this T cell receptor beta chain has at least ten counts. Antigen unknown. J was trimmed by 1 base and V by 6 bases; bases with no gene match: 4. This CDR3 has 14 amino acids. The data derive from a study of CD8+CD57+ T cells in acquired aplastic anemia. Study in general: An average of roughly 2.9 ug of DNA was obtained from sorted CD4+ and CD8+ cells.

According to the study, genomic DNA was the template for TCR beta VDJ and CDR3 profiling. TCRdb re-called the reads through MiXCR, storing one row per CDR3 protein. The table records about 150,000 distinct CDR3 sequences, over 50% of them present only once. Study-level points and caveats: Controls did not differ significantly from patients in CD8+ Simpson's diversity. Patients and controls shared 25 to 30 CD8+ CDR3 sequences, which appeared highly expressed in patients and within their immunodominant clones.

An expansion of CD8+CD57+ cells by flow cytometry had been shown in patients chosen for sequencing. Prior therapy had not been administered to any patient at the time of blood sampling. The clonotype originates from a human donor with aplastic anemia. The rearrangement links TRBV12-3 or TRBV12-4 to TRBJ1-1, with 8 bases lining up with TRBD1. The sample taken for sequencing was sorted CD4+, CD8+, or CD8+CD57+ T cells (not recorded which) from PBMCs. The CDR3 region has the DNA TGTGCCAGCAGAACGACAGGGGCGAACACTGAAGCTTTCTTT. This gives the protein CASRTTGANTEAFF.